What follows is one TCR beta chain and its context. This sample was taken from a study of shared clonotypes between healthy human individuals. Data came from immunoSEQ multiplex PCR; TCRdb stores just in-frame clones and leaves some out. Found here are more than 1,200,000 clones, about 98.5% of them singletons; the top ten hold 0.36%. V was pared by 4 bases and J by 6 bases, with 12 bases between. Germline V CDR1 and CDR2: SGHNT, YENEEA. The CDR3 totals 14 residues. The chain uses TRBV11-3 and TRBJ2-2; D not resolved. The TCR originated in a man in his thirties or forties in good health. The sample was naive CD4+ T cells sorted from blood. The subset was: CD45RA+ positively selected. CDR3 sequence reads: CASSSIGGAGELFF. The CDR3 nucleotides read TGTGCCAGCAGCTCCATTGGTGGGGCCGGGGAGCTGTTTTTT.